One sample yielded the 2 T cell receptor beta chains listed below, sequenced in a study of blood T cell repertoires in COVID-19. Method: immunoSEQ multiplex PCR; TCRdb's copy keeps in-frame clones and lacks some. The table records roughly 430,000 clones, around 90% of them present only once. Sequencing was performed on PBMCs or T cells enriched from blood (not recorded which). The receptors originated from a woman in her thirties or forties with acute COVID-19.

The chain joins TRBV19 to TRBJ1-2, with D tentatively TRBD1 (6 bases). Looked up from germline, CDR1 is LNHDA and CDR2 is SQIVND (reference sequence). CDR3 size: 15 residues. V was clipped by 1 base and J by 4 bases, with 13 bases between them. The DNA of the CDR3 is TGTGCCAGTAGTATAGGGGTGTGGGGGCCCTATGGCTACACCTTC. This encodes CASSIGVWGPYGYTF.

This rearrangement joins TRBV10-3 to TRBJ1-5; tentatively, D is TRBD1 (6 bases). V was pared by 6 bases and J by 7 bases, with 19 bases between. This CDR3 is 15 amino acids long. Germline assignment: CDR1 ENHRY and CDR2 SYGVKD. CDR3: CAISPTGHSPQPQHF. The CDR3 DNA is TGTGCCATCAGCCCAACGGGACACTCTCCCCAGCCCCAGCATTTT.